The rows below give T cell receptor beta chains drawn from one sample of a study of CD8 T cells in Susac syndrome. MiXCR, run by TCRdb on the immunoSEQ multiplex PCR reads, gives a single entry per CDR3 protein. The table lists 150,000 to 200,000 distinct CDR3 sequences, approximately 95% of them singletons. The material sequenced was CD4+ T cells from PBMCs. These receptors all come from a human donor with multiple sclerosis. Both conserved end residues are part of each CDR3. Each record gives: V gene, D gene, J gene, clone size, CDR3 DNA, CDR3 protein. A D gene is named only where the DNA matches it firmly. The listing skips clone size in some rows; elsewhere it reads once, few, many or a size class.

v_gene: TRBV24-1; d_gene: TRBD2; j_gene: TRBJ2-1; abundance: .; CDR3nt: TGTGCCACCAGTGACCCCGGGACTAGCGGGTCCAATGAGCAGTTCTTC; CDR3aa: CATSDPGTSGSNEQFF
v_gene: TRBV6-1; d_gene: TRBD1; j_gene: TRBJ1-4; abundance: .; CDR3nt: TGTGCCAGCAGAGGACCGGGACAGGGCCCTGAAAAACTGTTTTTT; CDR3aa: CASRGPGQGPEKLFF
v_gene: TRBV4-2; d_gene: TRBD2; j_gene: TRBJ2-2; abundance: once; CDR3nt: TGTGCCAGCAGCCAAGCTGCCCCGACTAGCGGGACCGGGGAGCTGTTTTTT; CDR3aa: CASSQAAPTSGTGELFF
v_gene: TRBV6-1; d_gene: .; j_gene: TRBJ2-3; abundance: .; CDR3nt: TGTGCCAGCCGCCTCGGGTCGGTCCCCACAGATACGCAGTATTTT; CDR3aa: CASRLGSVPTDTQYF
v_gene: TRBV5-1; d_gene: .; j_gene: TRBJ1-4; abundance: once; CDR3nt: TGCGCCAGCAGCTTGGAGTCAACTAATGAAAAACTGTTTTTT; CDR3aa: CASSLESTNEKLFF
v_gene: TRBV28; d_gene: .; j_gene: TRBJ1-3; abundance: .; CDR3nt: TGTGCCAGCAGACCGGGTCTCTCTGGAAACACCATATATTTT; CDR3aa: CASRPGLSGNTIYF
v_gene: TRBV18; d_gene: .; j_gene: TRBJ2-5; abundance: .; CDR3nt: TGTGCCAGCTCCGCAGCCCTCGGTCATCAAGAGACCCAGTACTTC; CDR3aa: CASSAALGHQETQYF
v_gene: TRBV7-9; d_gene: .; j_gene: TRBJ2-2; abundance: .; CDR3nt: TGTGCCAGCAGCTTAGGATACACCGGGGAGCTGTTTTTT; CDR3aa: CASSLGYTGELFF
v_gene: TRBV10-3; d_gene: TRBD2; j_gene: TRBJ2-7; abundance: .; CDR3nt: TGTGCCATCGGGGGACTAGCGGGAGTCTACGAGCAGTACTTC; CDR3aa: CAIGGLAGVYEQYF
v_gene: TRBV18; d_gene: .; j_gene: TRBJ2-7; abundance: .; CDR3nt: TGTGCCAGCTCACCAGGGGGAGGTGGATCCTACGAGCAGTACTTC; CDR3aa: CASSPGGGGSYEQYF
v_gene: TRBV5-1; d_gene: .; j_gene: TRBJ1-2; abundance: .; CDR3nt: TGCGCCAGCAGCAGAACCCCCGATGGCTACACCTTC; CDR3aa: CASSRTPDGYTF
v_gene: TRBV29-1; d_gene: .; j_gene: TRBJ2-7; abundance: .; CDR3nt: TGCAGCGCCGGCGGACAGCCACTTTACGAGCAGTACTTC; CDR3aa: CSAGGQPLYEQYF
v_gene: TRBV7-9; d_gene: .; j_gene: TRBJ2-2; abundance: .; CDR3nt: TGTGCCAGCAGCTTACGGGGCAGCACCGGGGAGCTGTTTTTT; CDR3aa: CASSLRGSTGELFF
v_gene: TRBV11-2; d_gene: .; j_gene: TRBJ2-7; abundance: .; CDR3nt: TGTGCCAGCAGCTATCGCCGGGACCAACTACACGAGCAGTACTTC; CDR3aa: CASSYRRDQLHEQYF
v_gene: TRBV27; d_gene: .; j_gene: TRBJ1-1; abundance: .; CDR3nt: TGTGCCAGCAGTTTTTGGGGCACTGAAGCTTTCTTT; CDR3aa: CASSFWGTEAFF
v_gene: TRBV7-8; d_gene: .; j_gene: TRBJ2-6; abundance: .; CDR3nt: TGTGCCAGCAGCTCGGACCCAGACAGGCCCCCGTACTCTGGGGCCAACGTCCTGACTTTC; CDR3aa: CASSSDPDRPPYSGANVLTF
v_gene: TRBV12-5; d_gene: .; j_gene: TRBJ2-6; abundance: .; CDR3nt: TGTGCTAGTGGTAACCTCGGTTGGAGCGAACGCTCTGGGGCCAACGTCCTGACTTTC; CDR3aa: CASGNLGWSERSGANVLTF
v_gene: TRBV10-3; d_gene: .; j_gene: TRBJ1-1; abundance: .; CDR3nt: TGTGCCATCAGTGAGCTACAGGGTTACACTGAAGCTTTCTTT; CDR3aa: CAISELQGYTEAFF